This TCR beta chain was retrieved from a study of blood T cell repertoires in COVID-19. Turning to the study itself: Samples representing acute and convalescent COVID-19 were sourced from the United States, Italy and Spain. The cDNA or gDNA used as material had been derived from T cells, B-cell-depleted T cells, or PBMCs.

As originally analysed: Nucleated cell counts were estimated from reference gene primer amplification. Assay: immunoSEQ multiplex PCR; the TCRdb copy retains only in-frame clones and omits some. D and trimming come from the DNA, and the V and J calls and clone size come from that table. The sample shows about 410,000 clones, roughly 89% of them seen only once. Only one count was recorded for this clone. This CDR3 spans 13 amino acids. Deletions cut 4 bases from V and 7 bases from J, with 11 bases between. CDR1 is LNHDA, CDR2 SQIVND, per germline (reference sequence). The V gene is TRBV19, the J gene TRBJ2-1, with D possibly TRBD1 on 6 matching bases. This TCR was recovered from a young woman with active or convalescent COVID-19. Sequenced: peripheral blood. CDR3 sequence: CASSTPTGNEQFF. The CDR3 coding sequence is TGTGCCAGTAGTACCCCGACAGGAAATGAGCAGTTCTTC.